This is a list of T cell receptor beta chains from one sample in a study of T cell therapy after organ transplantation. Which antigens these TCRs recognize remains unknown. Only in-frame clones appear in the TCRdb table, and some are missing; sequencing was by immunoSEQ multiplex PCR. This sample has about 18,000 clones, with around 80% found just once. The input for sequencing was CD8+ T cells from blood, taken after autologous CMV-specific T cell therapy. Every receptor here comes from a human patient who had received a solid organ transplant and had CMV disease. The graft donor may have given rise to some T cells. Each CDR3 is given with its conserved first and last residue. Fields, in order: clone size, V gene, J gene, D gene, CDR3 length, CDR3 protein, CDR3 DNA. A D gene is named only where the DNA matches it firmly. Some rows mark clone size as missing; the rest say once, few, many or name a class of expanded clone.

few	TRBV15	TRBJ2-3	-	15	CATSRELNFGDTQYF	TGTGCCACCAGCAGGGAGTTAAACTTCGGAGATACGCAGTATTTT
-	TRBV7-9	TRBJ2-5	TRBD2	16	CASSSHSGEPGETQYF	TGTGCCAGCAGCTCCCACAGCGGGGAGCCCGGGGAGACCCAGTACTTC
-	TRBV6-4	TRBJ2-1	-	13	CASSEAEAGEQFF	TGTGCCAGCAGTGAAGCGGAGGCAGGTGAGCAGTTCTTC
once	TRBV6-5	TRBJ2-7	TRBD1	16	CASSYTKTGEGYEQYF	TGTGCCAGCAGTTACACGAAGACAGGGGAAGGTTACGAGCAGTACTTC
-	TRBV7-2	TRBJ2-7	TRBD1	16	CASSPPQGARTYEQYF	TGTGCCAGCAGCCCCCCGCAGGGGGCCAGAACGTACGAGCAGTACTTC
-	TRBV30	TRBJ1-2	TRBD1	16	CAWSGIGQGKAYGYTF	TGTGCCTGGAGTGGGATCGGACAGGGGAAGGCCTATGGCTACACCTTC
once	TRBV27	TRBJ1-1	-	13	CASSLGRSTEAFF	TGTGCCAGCAGTCTGGGACGGAGCACTGAAGCTTTCTTT
-	TRBV5-6	TRBJ2-3	TRBD2	17	CASSKYPGLAGDDTQYF	TGTGCCAGCAGCAAGTATCCCGGACTAGCGGGAGACGATACGCAGTATTTT
-	TRBV27	TRBJ2-7	TRBD2	15	CASSHLREGRFEQYF	TGTGCCAGCAGTCACCTCAGGGAGGGGAGGTTCGAGCAGTACTTC
-	TRBV6-4	TRBJ2-2	-	14	CASSKQQGDGELFF	TGTGCCAGCAGTAAGCAACAGGGTGACGGGGAGCTGTTTTTT
-	TRBV4-2	TRBJ2-7	TRBD2	16	CASSHPGTSASYEQYF	TGTGCCAGCAGCCACCCCGGGACTAGCGCCTCCTACGAGCAGTACTTC
few	TRBV4-2	TRBJ1-1	-	16	CASSQDRGDSNTEAFF	TGTGCCAGCAGCCAAGACAGAGGGGACTCGAACACTGAAGCTTTCTTT
-	TRBV4-2	TRBJ1-6	TRBD1	17	CASSQDGNYRGDSPLHF	TGTGCCAGCAGCCAAGATGGAAACTACAGGGGTGATTCACCCCTCCACTTT
-	TRBV5-1	TRBJ2-3	-	11	CASRSTDTQYF	TGCGCCAGCAGAAGCACAGATACGCAGTATTTT
once	TRBV27	TRBJ2-2	-	13	CASSFSSRGELFF	TGTGCCAGCAGTTTCTCGAGTCGCGGGGAGCTGTTTTTT
-	TRBV13	TRBJ2-7	-	13	CASSLARDYEQYF	TGTGCCAGCAGCTTAGCCAGGGACTACGAGCAGTACTTC
-	TRBV4-3	TRBJ1-1	-	14	CASSQDRGDTEAFF	TGCGCCAGCAGCCAAGATCGGGGGGACACTGAAGCTTTCTTT
medium-sized	TRBV6-6	TRBJ2-7	TRBD2	15	CASSLTLRGDYEQYF	TGTGCCAGCAGTTTGACCCTGCGGGGGGACTACGAGCAGTACTTC
-	TRBV7-9	TRBJ2-5	-	14	CASSLASGRETQYF	TGTGCCAGCAGCTTAGCCTCAGGGAGGGAGACCCAGTACTTC
-	TRBV7-9	TRBJ2-1	-	13	CASSYGAGDEQFF	TGTGCCAGCAGCTACGGGGCGGGCGATGAGCAGTTCTTC
-	TRBV7-2	TRBJ1-1	-	13	CASSFPGDPEAFF	TGTGCCAGCAGCTTTCCAGGTGACCCTGAAGCTTTCTTT
-	TRBV19	TRBJ1-4	-	16	CASSLFRQETSEKLFF	TGTGCCAGTAGTCTATTCCGACAGGAAACGTCTGAAAAACTGTTTTTT
-	TRBV7-7	TRBJ2-2	TRBD1	16	CASSPWTGQNTGELFF	TGTGCCAGCAGCCCCTGGACAGGACAAAACACCGGGGAGCTGTTTTTT
-	TRBV4-2	TRBJ1-2	-	13	CASSSQGSYGYTF	TGTGCCAGCAGCTCGCAGGGGAGCTATGGCTACACCTTC
-	TRBV19	TRBJ2-1	-	13	CASSIGSYNEQFF	TGTGCCAGTAGTATAGGTTCCTACAATGAGCAGTTCTTC
-	TRBV19	TRBJ1-1	TRBD1	14	CASSISGTVTEAFF	TGTGCCAGTAGTATCTCAGGGACAGTAACTGAAGCTTTCTTT
-	TRBV19	TRBJ1-5	-	15	CASSIGLRGEQPQHF	TGTGCCAGTAGTATAGGGCTTCGAGGGGAGCAGCCCCAGCATTTT
-	TRBV29-1	TRBJ1-1	-	13	CSPTEGPDTEAFF	TGCAGCCCAACCGAGGGACCGGATACTGAAGCTTTCTTT
-	TRBV19	TRBJ2-5	-	14	CASSWTAMQETQYF	TGTGCCAGTTCATGGACAGCGATGCAAGAGACCCAGTACTTC
-	TRBV5-6	TRBJ2-7	TRBD1	13	CASSQDRGSEQYF	TGTGCCAGCAGCCAAGACAGGGGAAGCGAGCAGTACTTC
once	TRBV2	TRBJ1-2	TRBD1	13	CAGYGTGKRGYTF	TGTGCCGGGTATGGGACAGGGAAACGTGGCTACACCTTC
-	TRBV9	TRBJ1-5	-	14	CASSVGGLGQPQHF	TGTGCCAGCAGCGTCGGCGGCCTGGGTCAGCCCCAGCATTTT
-	TRBV27	TRBJ2-1	-	15	CASSLAGYPYNEQFF	TGTGCCAGCAGTTTAGCAGGTTACCCCTACAATGAGCAGTTCTTC
-	TRBV7-6	TRBJ1-5	-	12	CASGPQGQPQHF	TGTGCCAGCGGTCCACAGGGTCAGCCCCAGCATTTT
-	TRBV18	TRBJ2-7	TRBD1	17	CASSPPRGSMVSYEQYF	TGTGCCAGCTCACCACCCAGGGGGTCCATGGTCTCCTACGAGCAGTACTTC
-	TRBV5-1	TRBJ1-5	-	15	CAGGRGIYSNQPQHF	TGCGCCGGTGGGAGGGGCATCTATAGCAATCAGCCCCAGCATTTT
-	TRBV7-9	TRBJ2-7	-	13	CASSPLESYEQYF	TGTGCCAGCAGCCCCCTAGAGTCCTACGAGCAGTACTTC
-	TRBV14	TRBJ2-1	TRBD2	16	CASSQEEGLAGVLQFF	TGTGCCAGCAGCCAAGAGGAGGGACTAGCGGGAGTTTTGCAGTTCTTC